This T cell receptor (beta chain) was captured by sequencing in a study of T cell responses to AZD1222 COVID-19 vaccine. General observations from the study: Per reports, nearly half of all spike-specific TCRs target regions that are unmutated in variants. Among those given AZD1222, only five or six were seropositive at baseline. Compared with day 0, the breadth and depth of the Spike-specific TCR repertoire rose significantly after two doses of AZD1222. Dominant at 160-218 and 743-854, vaccine-associated CD4 TCRs also spanned spike.

The repertoire was sequenced with immunoSEQ multiplex PCR; TCRdb's copy has only in-frame clones and lacks some. This table holds over 95,000 clones, 85% to 90% found once. A note on this clone: What it recognizes is unknown.

Germline V lookup: CDR1 SGDLS, CDR2 YYNGEE. The CDR3 runs to 17 residues. The ends were cut back, 0 bases at V and 0 bases at J, with 13 bases in the middle. The V gene is TRBV9, the J gene TRBJ1-3; a possible D gene is TRBD1 (6 bases). The material sequenced was peripheral blood, taken 28 days after the second AZD1222 dose. The TCR comes from an adult who received the AZD1222 COVID-19 vaccine. The CDR3 spells CASSVETGSVSGNTIYF. The CDR3 DNA reads as TGTGCCAGCAGCGTAGAGACAGGCTCCGTCTCTGGAAACACCATATATTTT. The whole variable domain, remainder taken from reference TRBV9 and TRBJ1-3, is DSGVTQTPKHLITATGQRVTLRCSPRSGDLSVYWYQQSLDQGLQFLIQYYNGEERAKGNILERFSAQQFPDLHSELNLSSLELGDSALYFCASSVETGSVSGNTIYFGEGSWLTVV.